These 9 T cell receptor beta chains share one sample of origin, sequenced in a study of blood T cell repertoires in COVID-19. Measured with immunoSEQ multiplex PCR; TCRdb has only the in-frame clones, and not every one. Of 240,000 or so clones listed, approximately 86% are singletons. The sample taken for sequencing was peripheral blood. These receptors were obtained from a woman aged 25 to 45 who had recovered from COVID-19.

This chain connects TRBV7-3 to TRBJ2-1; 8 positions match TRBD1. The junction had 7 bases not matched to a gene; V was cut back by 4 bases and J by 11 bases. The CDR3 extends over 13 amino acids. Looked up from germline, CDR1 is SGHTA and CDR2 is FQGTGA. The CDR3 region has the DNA TGTGCCAGCAGCTCGAGACAGGGGCTTCAGCAGTTCTTC. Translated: CASSSRQGLQQFF.

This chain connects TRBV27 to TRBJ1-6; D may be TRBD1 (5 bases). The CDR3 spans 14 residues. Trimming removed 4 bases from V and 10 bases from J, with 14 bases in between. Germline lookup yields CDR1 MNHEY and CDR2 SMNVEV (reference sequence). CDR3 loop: CASSSRPRDSPLHF. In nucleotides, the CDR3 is TGTGCCAGCAGTTCTCGGCCGCGGGACTCACCCCTCCACTTT.

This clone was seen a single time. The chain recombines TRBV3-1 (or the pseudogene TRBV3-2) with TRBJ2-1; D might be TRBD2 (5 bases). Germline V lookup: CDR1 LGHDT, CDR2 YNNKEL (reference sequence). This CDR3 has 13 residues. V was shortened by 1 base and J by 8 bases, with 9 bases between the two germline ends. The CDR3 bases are TGTGCCAGCAGCCAAGCACGGGGATATGAGCAGTTCTTC. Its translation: CASSQARGYEQFF.

CDR3 nucleotide sequence: TGTGCCAGCAGCTCCATATACAGGGGGCTCGATGGCTACACCTTC. It encodes CASSSIYRGLDGYTF. V and J are TRBV5-6 and TRBJ1-2; TRBD1 matches 9 bases. The germline CDR1 and CDR2 sequences are SGHDT and YYEEEE. With 3 bases clipped from V and 6 bases from J, the junction kept 9 bases outside the gene matches. This CDR3 is built from 15 residues.

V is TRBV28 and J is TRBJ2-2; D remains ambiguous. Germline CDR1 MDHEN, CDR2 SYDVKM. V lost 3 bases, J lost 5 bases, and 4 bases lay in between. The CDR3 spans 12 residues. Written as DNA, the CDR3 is TGTGCCAGCAGTTTTCGTACCGGGGAGCTGTTTTTT. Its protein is CASSFRTGELFF.

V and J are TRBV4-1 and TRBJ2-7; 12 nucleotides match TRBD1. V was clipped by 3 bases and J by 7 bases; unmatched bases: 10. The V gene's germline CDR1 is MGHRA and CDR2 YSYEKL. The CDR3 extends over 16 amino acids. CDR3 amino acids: CASSHDPGQGAWEQYF. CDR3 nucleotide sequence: TGCGCCAGCAGCCATGATCCGGGACAGGGGGCGTGGGAGCAGTACTTC.

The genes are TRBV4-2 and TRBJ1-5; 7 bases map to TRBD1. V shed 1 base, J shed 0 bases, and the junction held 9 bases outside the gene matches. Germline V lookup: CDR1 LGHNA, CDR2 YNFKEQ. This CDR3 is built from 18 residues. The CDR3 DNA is TGTGCCAGCAGCCAAGCTCCCGGGACAGTTTATAGCAATCAGCCCCAGCATTTT. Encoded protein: CASSQAPGTVYSNQPQHF.

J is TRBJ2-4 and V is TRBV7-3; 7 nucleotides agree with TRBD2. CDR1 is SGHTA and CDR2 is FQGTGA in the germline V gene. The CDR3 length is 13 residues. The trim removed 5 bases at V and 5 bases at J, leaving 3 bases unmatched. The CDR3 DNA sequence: TGTGCCAGCAGCGAGGGAGGGGAAAACATTCAGTACTTC. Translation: CASSEGGENIQYF. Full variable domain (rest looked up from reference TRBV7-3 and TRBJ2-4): GAGVSQTPSNKVTEKGKYVELRCDPISGHTALYWYRQSLGQGPEFLIYFQGTGAADDSGLPNDRFFAVRPEGSVSTLKIQRTERGDSAVYLCASSEGGENIQYFGAGTRLSVL.

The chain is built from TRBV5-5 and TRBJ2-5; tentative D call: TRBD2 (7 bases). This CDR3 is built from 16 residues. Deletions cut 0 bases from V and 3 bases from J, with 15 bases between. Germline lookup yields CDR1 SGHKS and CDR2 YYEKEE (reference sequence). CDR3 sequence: CASSLVRGAPEETQYF. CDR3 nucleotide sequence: TGTGCCAGCAGCTTGGTTCGGGGGGCCCCGGAAGAGACCCAGTACTTC.